The 19 T cell receptor beta chains given below trace back to one sample, sequenced in a study of T cell changes during pregnancy in multiple sclerosis. Sequenced by immunoSEQ multiplex PCR; TCRdb stores in-frame clones only, minus some. Of more than 25,000 clones listed, about nine tenths were seen once; the top ten hold less than 5%. Material: CD8+ T cells from peripheral blood mononuclear cells, obtained in the second trimester of pregnancy. All receptors come from a female donor in good health, enrolled as a control in a pregnancy study.

This chain uses TRBV27 with TRBJ1-4; no definite D call. The CDR3 runs to 14 residues. The V and J ends lost 0 bases and 7 bases respectively, with 9 bases between them. CDR1 is MNHEY and CDR2 is SMNVEV in the germline V gene (reference sequence). The CDR3 is CASSLSGLVEKLFF. CDR3 in DNA: TGTGCCAGCAGTTTATCCGGGTTGGTTGAAAAACTGTTTTTT.

The chain employs TRBV7-9 and TRBJ2-3; D is possibly TRBD2 (5 bases). The CDR3 length is 16 residues. Trimming stripped 5 bases from V and 1 base from J, with 16 bases between. The germline CDR1 and CDR2 sequences are SEHNR and FQNEAQ (reference sequence). CDR3: CASSPPGLEGTDTQYF. DNA of the CDR3: TGTGCCAGCAGCCCCCCTGGCCTGGAGGGCACAGATACGCAGTATTTT.

This chain joins TRBV4-3 and TRBJ1-5; D gene ambiguous. Trimming removed 0 bases at V and 5 bases at J, with 17 bases between. The CDR3 sequence is 17 residues long. CDR1 LGHNA and CDR2 YSLEER come from the germline V gene. In DNA, the CDR3 is TGCGCCAGCAGCCAAGATTTAGGCAGGAAGAAGTATCAGCCCCAGCATTTT. Translation: CASSQDLGRKKYQPQHF.

This chain connects TRBV5-6 to TRBJ1-1; no firm D call. In germline, CDR1 is SGHDT, CDR2 YYEEEE. Trimming removed 0 bases at V and 3 bases at J, with 12 bases between. The CDR3 is made up of 15 amino acids. The CDR3 nucleotides read TGTGCCAGCAGCTTGGTCTCGGAGGTGGACACTGAAGCTTTCTTT. The encoded protein is CASSLVSEVDTEAFF.

The V call is TRBV15, the J call TRBJ2-3; possibly TRBD2 for D (6 bases). This CDR3 contains 17 residues. CDR1 is LNHNV, CDR2 YYDKDF, per germline (reference sequence). The V gene lost 4 bases and the J gene lost 1 base, with 18 bases spanning the gap. The CDR3 coding sequence is TGTGCCACCAGCACCGGAGGGGACTCTCCGCGCACAGATACGCAGTATTTT. Its protein is CATSTGGDSPRTDTQYF. The complete variable domain, with remaining parts taken from reference TRBV15 and TRBJ2-3, reads DAMVIQNPRYQVTQFGKPVTLSCSQTLNHNVMYWYQQKSSQAPKLLFHYYDKDFNNEADTPDNFQSRRPNTSFCFLDIRSPGLGDTAMYLCATSTGGDSPRTDTQYFGPGTRLTVL.

V is TRBV18 and J is TRBJ2-7; 7 nucleotides align to TRBD1. V shed 6 bases, J shed 5 bases, and the junction held 4 bases outside the gene matches. The germline CDR1 and CDR2 sequences are KGHSH and LQKENI. The CDR3 length is 12 residues. The CDR3 loop reads CASSPTGDEQYF. The CDR3 region has the DNA TGTGCCAGCTCTCCCACAGGGGACGAGCAGTACTTC. The full variable domain, with the rest looked up from reference TRBV18 and TRBJ2-7, is NAGVMQNPRHLVRRRGQEARLRCSPMKGHSHVYWYRQLPEEGLKFMVYLQKENIIDESGMPKERFSAEFPKEGPSILRIQQVVRGDSAAYFCASSPTGDEQYFGPGTRLTVT.

Details on this clone: The DNA is left out, because the CDR3 cannot be placed on it with certainty; the CDR3 is given as TCRdb lists it. The gene calls are TRBV6-5 and TRBJ2-7; the table's TRBD1 call for D was not verified on the DNA. The germline V gene has CDR1 MNHEY and CDR2 SVGAGI. The CDR3 sequence runs 15 residues, both termini included. The CDR3 spells CASSTSDRGFYEQYF.

The chain employs TRBV5-4 and TRBJ2-1, with 7 bases lining up with TRBD2. CDR1 SGHNT and CDR2 YYREEE come from the germline V gene (reference sequence). V lost 1 base and J lost 6; bases outside the gene matches: 7. The CDR3 is made up of 15 amino acids. CDR3 nucleotide sequence: TGTGCCAGCAGCTTGCCGGGACTAACACCCAATGAGCAGTTCTTC. This encodes CASSLPGLTPNEQFF.

For the CDR3, the DNA is TGCAGCGTTCCCATCCACGGACAATACACTGAAGCTTTCTTT. It specifies CSVPIHGQYTEAFF. V is TRBV29-1 and J is TRBJ1-1; weak D call: TRBD1 (5 bases). CDR1 SQVTM and CDR2 ANQGSEA come from the germline V gene. The V and J ends lost 5 bases and 3 bases respectively, with 16 bases between them. CDR3 length: 14 residues.

Here the CDR3 DNA reads TGTGCCAGTCCGGACCGCGGTTTGGGACAGGGGGCGAGTGGCTACACCTTC. It translates to CASPDRGLGQGASGYTF. The chain uses TRBV7-9 and TRBJ1-2; 12 nucleotides align to TRBD1. The trim removed 9 bases at V and 7 bases at J, leaving 18 bases unmatched. The CDR3 covers 17 residues. The germline V gene encodes CDR1 SEHNR and CDR2 FQNEAQ (reference sequence).

The chain has TRBV7-2 and TRBJ2-2, with 7 bases fitting TRBD1. CDR1 and CDR2 from the germline V gene are SGHTA and FQGNSA. The CDR3 has 16 amino acids. The V gene end was trimmed by 5 bases and the J gene end by 3 bases; junction bases not matched to a gene: 9. The CDR3 sequence: CASSPRQGPDTGELFF. The CDR3 coding sequence is TGTGCCAGCAGCCCGAGACAGGGCCCCGACACCGGGGAGCTGTTTTTT.

The chain recombines TRBV11-3 with TRBJ2-7; 7 nucleotides match TRBD1. V lost 5 bases to trimming and J lost 4 bases; unmatched junction nucleotides: 17. CDR1 is SGHNT, CDR2 YENEEA, per germline. The CDR3 loop spans 17 amino acids. The CDR3 DNA follows: TGTGCCAGCAGCGAACGGACAGGCCTCGATATTCGGTACGAGCAGTACTTC. The encoded protein is CASSERTGLDIRYEQYF.

The V gene is TRBV9, the J gene TRBJ2-3; the match to TRBD1 covers 7 bases. CDR1 and CDR2 (germline): SGDLS, YYNGEE. The CDR3 is 17 amino acids. The J segment lost 0 bases and the V segment lost 3 bases, leaving 10 bases of the junction unmatched. CDR3 in DNA: TGTGCCAGCAGCGACGGGACAGTGCGTCCTAGCACAGATACGCAGTATTTT. Its translation: CASSDGTVRPSTDTQYF.

The rearrangement links TRBV19 to TRBJ2-7, with 7 bases lining up with TRBD2. CDR1 and CDR2 from the germline V gene are LNHDA and SQIVND (reference sequence). This CDR3 contains 15 residues. After removal of 6 bases from V and 2 bases from J, the junction contained 10 bases not matched to a gene. CDR3 sequence reads: CASRGGSLEPYEQYF. As DNA, the CDR3 is TGTGCCAGTAGGGGGGGGAGTTTAGAACCCTACGAGCAGTACTTC.

The rearrangement joins TRBV7-9 to TRBJ2-3, with D possibly being TRBD2 (6 bases). This CDR3 spans 14 amino acids. Trimming took 4 bases from V and 4 from J, leaving 12 bases between them. In germline, CDR1 is SEHNR, CDR2 FQNEAQ (reference sequence). For the CDR3, the DNA is TGTGCCAGCAGCTCAGGACTATTCCCAGATACGCAGTATTTT. This sequence encodes CASSSGLFPDTQYF. Combining the CDR3 with reference TRBV7-9 and TRBJ2-3 gives the whole variable domain DTGVSQNPRHKITKRGQNVTFRCDPISEHNRLYWYRQTLGQGPEFLTYFQNEAQLEKSRLLSDRFSAERPKGSFSTLEIQRTEQGDSAMYLCASSSGLFPDTQYFGPGTRLTVL.

V usage is TRBV19 and J usage is TRBJ1-2, with D possibly TRBD1 on 5 matching bases. Germline V gene data show CDR1 as LNHDA and CDR2 as SQIVND (reference sequence). The CDR3 extends over 12 amino acids. V shed 11 bases and J shed 7 bases, with 17 bases lying between them. The CDR3 sequence: CAAKTVSSGYTF. The CDR3 DNA is TGTGCCGCTAAGACAGTTTCGAGTGGCTACACCTTC.

This clone showed up just a few times. The chain recombines TRBV19 with TRBJ1-1; the D gene is possibly TRBD1 (6 bases). The germline V gene has CDR1 LNHDA and CDR2 SQIVND (reference sequence). V dropped 5 bases and J dropped 0 bases, with 7 bases sitting between them. The CDR3 spans 13 residues. The CDR3 bases are TGTGCCAGTAGTGGGACATTGAACACTGAAGCTTTCTTT. Protein sequence: CASSGTLNTEAFF. The whole variable domain, filled in from reference TRBV19 and TRBJ1-1, reads DGGITQSPKYLFRKEGQNVTLSCEQNLNHDAMYWYRQDPGQGLRLIYYSQIVNDFQKGDIAEGYSVSREKKESFPLTVTSAQKNPTAFYLCASSGTLNTEAFFGQGTRLTVV.

The chain uses TRBV4-1 and TRBJ2-1; unclear D gene. The V gene's germline CDR1 is MGHRA and CDR2 YSYEKL. Trimming took 0 bases from V and 9 from J, leaving 9 bases between them. The CDR3 runs 13 residues. CDR3 DNA sequence: TGCGCCAGCAGCCAAGATTCGGGTACTGAGCAGTTCTTC. Protein: CASSQDSGTEQFF.

V and J are TRBV10-3 and TRBJ1-2; TRBD1 agrees at 7 bases. Trimming removed 4 bases from V and 4 bases from J; junction bases left unmatched: 9. The CDR3 consists of 15 residues. Germline CDR1 is ENHRY and CDR2 is SYGVKD. CDR3 sequence reads: CAISGQGEKAYGYTF. DNA of the CDR3: TGTGCCATCAGTGGGCAGGGGGAGAAGGCCTATGGCTACACCTTC.